A selection of T cell receptor beta chains follows, all from one sample in a study of shared clonotypes between healthy human individuals. TCRdb keeps only in-frame clones here, not all; method: immunoSEQ multiplex PCR. Here the sample spans some 690,000 clones, 90% being singletons. The sequenced sample was memory CD8+ T cells from PBMCs. These receptors all come from a man between 18 and 29 years old in good health. Some clones in this sample may be carry-over from other donors' samples. Both conserved end residues are part of each CDR3. The D gene is left open where the match is weak. Some rows mark clone size as missing; the rest say once, few, many or name a class of expanded clone.

>-|TRBD2|TRBV2|TRBJ2-7
CASSVRGTSGRVNEQYF
TGTGCCAGCAGTGTAAGGGGGACTAGCGGGAGAGTTAACGAGCAGTACTTC
>-|-|TRBV7-9|TRBJ1-4
CASGDSTNEKLFF
TGTGCCAGCGGAGACAGTACTAATGAAAAACTGTTTTTT
>once|-|TRBV28|TRBJ2-7
CASSFIVGETYEQYF
TGTGCCAGCAGTTTTATTGTGGGGGAAACCTACGAGCAGTACTTC
>-|-|TRBV7-8|TRBJ2-5
CASSPRAPQETQYF
TGTGCCAGCAGCCCCCGGGCCCCTCAGGAGACCCAGTACTTC
>once|-|TRBV11-2|TRBJ2-3
CASSGGPGDTQYF
TGTGCCAGCAGCGGAGGGCCAGGTGATACGCAGTATTTT
>-|-|TRBV19|TRBJ2-7
CASTVSITNSYEQYF
TGTGCCAGTACGGTCAGCATAACCAACTCCTACGAGCAGTACTTC
>-|-|TRBV4-3|TRBJ1-5
CASSQRWGSNQPQHF
TGCGCCAGCAGCCAGAGGTGGGGTAGCAATCAGCCCCAGCATTTT
>-|-|TRBV19|TRBJ2-6
CASTPFSGANVLTF
TGTGCCAGTACCCCGTTCTCTGGGGCCAACGTCCTGACTTTC
>few|-|TRBV13|TRBJ1-1
CASSWGRMNTEAFF
TGTGCCAGCAGCTGGGGACGGATGAACACTGAAGCTTTCTTT
>-|TRBD2|TRBV9|TRBJ2-7
CASSPEPGLAGEQYF
TGTGCCAGCAGCCCGGAGCCGGGACTAGCGGGCGAGCAGTACTTC
>once|-|TRBV27|TRBJ2-7
CASSPDLSEQYF
TGTGCCAGCAGTCCCGACCTTAGCGAGCAGTACTTC
>-|-|TRBV28|TRBJ1-4
CASTWGRLADEKLFF
TGTGCCAGCACTTGGGGGCGACTTGCTGATGAAAAACTGTTTTTT
>-|-|TRBV7-2|TRBJ2-7
CASSVGALAASYEQYF
TGTGCCAGCAGCGTGGGGGCGCTAGCGGCCTCCTACGAGCAGTACTTC
>-|TRBD2|TRBV27|TRBJ2-5
CASSSSVGGETQYF
TGTGCCAGCAGCTCATCGGTCGGGGGGGAGACCCAGTACTTC
>-|-|TRBV9|TRBJ2-1
CASSPFLTESSYNEQFF
TGTGCCAGCAGCCCCTTCCTCACGGAAAGCTCCTACAATGAGCAGTTCTTC
>many|TRBD1|TRBV16|TRBJ1-2
CASSRTGGNYGYTF
TGTGCCAGCAGCCGGACAGGGGGCAACTATGGCTACACCTTC
>-|-|TRBV27|TRBJ2-7
CASSFGVPRSYEQYF
TGTGCCAGCAGTTTTGGGGTCCCGCGGTCCTACGAGCAGTACTTC
>-|TRBD2|TRBV6-1|TRBJ2-1
CASRETGGGAYNEQFF
TGTGCCAGCAGGGAAACGGGGGGAGGAGCCTACAATGAGCAGTTCTTC
>-|-|TRBV28|TRBJ1-3
CASSLDRTKGNTIYF
TGTGCCAGCAGTTTAGACAGGACTAAAGGAAACACCATATATTTT
>-|-|TRBV6-5|TRBJ2-7
CASSSGKGPYEQYF
TGTGCCAGCAGTTCCGGGAAGGGGCCTTACGAGCAGTACTTC
>few|-|TRBV27|TRBJ1-1
CASRSWETSEAFF
TGTGCCAGCAGGTCTTGGGAGACAAGTGAAGCTTTCTTT
>-|TRBD2|TRBV7-9|TRBJ2-7
CASSLGLAVFYEQYF
TGTGCCAGCAGCTTAGGGCTAGCGGTCTTCTACGAGCAGTACTTC
>-|-|TRBV7-9|TRBJ1-5
CASSSNPHQSNQPQHF
TGTGCCAGCAGCTCCAACCCTCATCAGAGCAATCAGCCCCAGCATTTT
>-|-|TRBV6-5|TRBJ1-2
CASSPSVIYGYTF
TGTGCCAGCAGTCCCTCGGTGATCTATGGCTACACCTTC
>-|-|TRBV25-1|TRBJ1-5
CASSEGGNQPQHF
TGTGCCAGCAGTGAGGGGGGCAATCAGCCCCAGCATTTT
>-|-|TRBV5-1|TRBJ2-7
CASSSLNRADEQYF
TGCGCCAGCAGCTCCCTAAACAGGGCTGACGAGCAGTACTTC
>-|-|TRBV14|TRBJ1-3
CASSQFDRLSGNTIYF
TGTGCCAGCAGCCAGTTCGACAGACTCTCTGGAAACACCATATATTTT
>-|-|TRBV27|TRBJ2-1
CASRTYSYNEQFF
TGTGCCAGCAGGACTTATTCCTACAATGAGCAGTTCTTC
>-|-|TRBV29-1|TRBJ2-1
CSVAVYNEQFF
TGCAGCGTTGCCGTGTACAATGAGCAGTTCTTC
>-|-|TRBV11-2|TRBJ1-2
CASSAGEVYGYTF
TGTGCCAGCAGCGCCGGGGAAGTCTATGGCTACACCTTC
>-|TRBD1|TRBV4-3|TRBJ1-3
CASSQGLDRVSGNTIYF
TGCGCCAGCAGCCAAGGCCTAGACAGGGTCTCTGGAAACACCATATATTTT
>few|-|TRBV2|TRBJ1-1
CASAQNTEAFF
TGTGCCAGCGCCCAGAACACTGAAGCTTTCTTT
>-|TRBD2|TRBV28|TRBJ2-1
CADKRLAGVNEQFF
TGTGCCGACAAACGACTAGCGGGGGTGAATGAGCAGTTCTTC
>-|-|TRBV4-2|TRBJ2-1
CASSRTEGAANNEQFF
TGTGCCAGCAGCCGCACAGAAGGGGCGGCGAACAATGAGCAGTTCTTC
>-|-|TRBV19|TRBJ1-5
CASSKIGNNQPQHF
TGTGCCAGTAGTAAAATAGGGAACAATCAGCCCCAGCATTTT
>-|-|TRBV9|TRBJ2-7
CASSVSGHEQYF
TGTGCCAGCAGCGTTAGCGGCCACGAGCAGTACTTC
>once|-|TRBV29-1|TRBJ1-1
CSGVIIEQVGTEAFF
TGCAGCGGGGTCATTATAGAGCAGGTCGGCACTGAAGCTTTCTTT
>-|-|TRBV5-6|TRBJ1-1
CASSPTDNLNTEAFF
TGTGCCAGCAGCCCAACGGACAACCTGAACACTGAAGCTTTCTTT
>-|-|TRBV6-5|TRBJ2-1
CASSYESPYNEQFF
TGTGCCAGCAGTTACGAGAGCCCTTACAATGAGCAGTTCTTC
>-|-|TRBV30|TRBJ2-4
CAWRDLTLAKNIQYF
TGTGCCTGGAGGGACCTGACCCTAGCCAAAAACATTCAGTACTTC
>-|TRBD2|TRBV28|TRBJ2-2
CASSLAGGTGELFF
TGTGCCAGCAGTTTAGCGGGAGGGACCGGGGAGCTGTTTTTT
>once|-|TRBV11-2|TRBJ1-1
CASSWGGRVNTEAFF
TGTGCCAGCAGTTGGGGGGGCAGGGTCAATACTGAAGCTTTCTTT